This TCR beta chain stems from a study of cytomegalovirus exposure and HLA in healthy donors. General study results and limits: The classifier, whose performance was assessed in both the original and validation cohorts, reportedly diagnosed cytomegalovirus status with high specificity and sensitivity. Rarity characterized most TCR sequences, yet some public TCRs appeared in many donors.

This clone was observed once. Antigen unknown. Clones were read by immunoSEQ multiplex PCR, and TCRdb kept only the in-frame ones, dropping some. The table lists some 140,000 clones, around 84% of them singletons. This receptor was identified in a human donor in good health. Material: PBMCs.

The CDR3 nucleotides read TGTGCCACCGCAATTGGGGACAGTCTAAATGAAAAACTGTTTTTT. This codes for CATAIGDSLNEKLFF. This chain uses TRBV25-1 with TRBJ1-4, with 7 bases matching TRBD1. Germline CDR1 and CDR2: MGHDK and SYGVNS. The CDR3 totals 15 residues. V shed 10 bases and J 5 bases; nucleotides not matched to a gene: 13.